These 20 T cell receptor beta chains were all obtained from the same sample, sequenced in a study of regulatory T cells in long-lasting Graves disease. The time point is: persistent/refractory GD, antithyroid drugs over 5 years with positive TRAb. The TCR library was made from RNA extracted from PBMCs. Assembly of TCR beta libraries relied on iRepertoire HTBI primers together with Arm-PCR of CDR3 regions. TCRdb called the multiplex PCR reads again in MiXCR, with one record for every CDR3 protein. In the table there are about 430,000 distinct CDR3 sequences, roughly 23% of which are singletons. The sample in question was peripheral blood mononuclear cells (PBMCs), obtained when the disease was refractory, from a patient treated with antithyroid drugs. These receptors were obtained from a female donor with Graves disease.

Concerning this clonotype: A much larger clone lies one base from this, so it may be a read error. The genes are TRBV7-8 and TRBJ1-5, with unresolved D. This CDR3 comprises 14 residues. Per germline, CDR1 SGHVS and CDR2 FQNEAQ. The CDR3 here is CANSLDQGNQPQHF. The CDR3 coding sequence is TGTGCCAACAGCTTAGACCAGGGCAATCAGCCCCAGCATTTT.

This clonotype was observed at least ten times. The chain couples TRBV3-1 to TRBJ1-1, with a possible D match to TRBD1 (6 bases). This CDR3 spans 12 amino acids. V lost 0 bases, J lost 13 bases, and 12 bases lay in between. CDR1 and CDR2 (germline): LGHDT, YNNKEL (reference sequence). CDR3 DNA: TGTGCCAGCAGCCAAGAATCAGGGGCTGTTTTCTTT. It is translated as CASSQESGAVFF.

This clonotype was picked up many times. The chain is built from TRBV28 and TRBJ2-7; tentative D call: TRBD1 (6 bases). Trimming shortened V by 2 bases and J by 5 bases, and 13 bases separated the two germline ends. Germline values: CDR1 MDHEN, CDR2 SYDVKM. The CDR3 runs to 14 residues. The CDR3, as DNA: TGTGCCAGCAGTTTAAGGGGGAGTACAAACGAGCAGTACTTC. Amino acid sequence: CASSLRGSTNEQYF.

Only a few counts were recorded for this clonotype. J is TRBJ2-2 and V is TRBV24-1; D perhaps matches TRBD2 (6 bases). Germline V gene data show CDR1 as KGHDR and CDR2 as SFDVKD. The CDR3 has 14 amino acids. Trimming stripped 8 bases from V and 2 bases from J, with 11 bases between. CDR3 in amino acids: CATTPGVNTGELFF. In DNA, the CDR3 is TGTGCCACCACCCCGGGAGTAAACACCGGGGAGCTGTTTTTT.

This clonotype came up a few times. This sequence joins TRBV30 and TRBJ1-6; 10 nucleotides align to TRBD1. Trimming took 4 bases from V and 18 from J; bases not matched to a gene: 18. CDR1 is GTSNPN, CDR2 SVGIG, per germline (reference sequence). The CDR3 is 15 amino acids. The CDR3 nucleotides read TGTGCCTGGACGGCCCGGGACAGGGGCCACAAAGATCCCCACTTT. It is translated as CAWTARDRGHKDPHF.

The chain couples TRBV5-1 to TRBJ2-2; 8 bases line up with TRBD2. CDR1 and CDR2 (germline): SGHRS, YFSETQ. This CDR3 spans 16 amino acids. J gave up 4 bases and V 2 bases, and 7 bases lay outside the gene matches. The CDR3 sequence: CASSFGGAWGTGELFF. The CDR3 DNA sequence: TGCGCCAGCAGCTTCGGGGGGGCATGGGGCACCGGGGAGCTGTTTTTT.

There are a few counts of this clonotype. The V gene is TRBV7-9, the J gene TRBJ2-7; weak D call: TRBD2 (6 bases). Trimming pared 3 bases from V and 5 bases from J, leaving 14 bases between. This CDR3 is 14 amino acids long. CDR1 SEHNR and CDR2 FQNEAQ come from the germline V gene (reference sequence). The CDR3 region is CASSLPAGRNEQYF. In nucleotides, the CDR3 is TGTGCCAGCAGCTTGCCGGCGGGACGGAACGAGCAGTACTTC.

This clonotype was detected a few times. This chain joins TRBV6-1 and TRBJ2-2, with 11 bases aligning to TRBD1. V was pared by 6 bases and J by 7 bases, with 10 bases of the junction left unmatched. Germline lookup yields CDR1 MNHNS and CDR2 SASEGT. CDR3 length equals 16 residues. DNA for the CDR3: TGTGCCAGCAGCCGTCCCGGGACAGGGGGGATCGGGGAGCTGTTTTTT. Its translation is CASSRPGTGGIGELFF.

This clonotype was picked up a small number of times. This chain links TRBV9 with TRBJ2-5; D is undetermined. V lost 3 bases, J lost 7 bases, and 22 bases lay in between. The germline V gene has CDR1 SGDLS and CDR2 YYNGEE. The CDR3 length is 16 residues. CDR3 coding DNA: TGTGCCAGCAGCGACAGCATCGCTAGGCTACCTAGGACCCAGTACTTC. Its translation is CASSDSIARLPRTQYF.

In this sample, this clonotype turned up a few times. The rearrangement uses TRBV29-1 and TRBJ2-2, with 7 bases fitting TRBD1. Germline CDR1 SQVTM, CDR2 ANQGSEA. Unmatched junction bases numbered 7, after V lost 4 bases and J lost 2 bases. There are 15 residues in the CDR3. The CDR3 protein is CSVVPGTVNTGELFF. The CDR3 region has the DNA TGCAGCGTTGTCCCCGGGACAGTTAACACCGGGGAGCTGTTTTTT.

This clonotype was seen ten or more times. The chain carries TRBV27 and TRBJ1-5; the D is unclear. The germline V gene has CDR1 MNHEY and CDR2 SMNVEV (reference sequence). CDR3 length: 14 amino acids. V was trimmed by 0 bases and J by 9 bases, leaving 12 bases between them. CDR3 DNA: TGTGCCAGCAGTTTATCCCCCTTTGTTGGGCCCCAGCATTTT. Translating gives CASSLSPFVGPQHF.

V is TRBV6-1 and J is TRBJ2-2; D gene uncertain. The germline V gene encodes CDR1 MNHNS and CDR2 SASEGT. Trimming took off 6 bases at V and 4 bases at J, with 12 bases between the two ends. The CDR3 length is 14 residues. The CDR3 protein is CASSQGRSTGELFF. CDR3 nucleotide sequence: TGTGCCAGCAGCCAAGGACGATCCACCGGGGAGCTGTTTTTT.

This clonotype was seen ten or more times. The CDR3: CASSLMGSQETQYF. CDR3 nucleotides: TGTGCCAGCAGTTTAATGGGGTCCCAAGAGACCCAGTACTTC. V is TRBV28 and J is TRBJ2-5; D is uncertain. Germline assignment: CDR1 MDHEN and CDR2 SYDVKM. This CDR3 comprises 14 residues. V dropped 2 bases and J dropped 1 base, with 8 bases sitting between them.

The chain has TRBV5-1 and TRBJ2-5; D possibly corresponds to TRBD1 (5 bases). There are 15 residues in the CDR3. CDR1 and CDR2 from the germline V gene are SGHRS and YFSETQ. V lost 2 bases to trimming and J lost 5 bases, with 16 bases between them. The CDR3 DNA sequence: TGCGCCAGCAGCTTTCAGGACACTTCCAGGGAGACCCAGTACTTC. Protein sequence: CASSFQDTSRETQYF.

This clonotype was counted at least ten times. The gene calls are TRBV28 and TRBJ2-7; D is possibly TRBD2 (5 bases). The V and J ends lost 5 bases and 5 bases respectively, with 13 bases between them. Germline CDR1 and CDR2: MDHEN and SYDVKM. The CDR3 has 13 amino acids. The CDR3, as DNA: TGTGCCAGCAGTCTACTGAACGGGGACGAGCAGTACTTC. As protein: CASSLLNGDEQYF.

The rearrangement joins TRBV19 to TRBJ1-5; 9 positions agree with TRBD1. This CDR3 comprises 18 residues. V lost 7 bases, J lost 2 bases, and 15 bases stayed unmatched. Germline CDR1 and CDR2: LNHDA and SQIVND (reference sequence). Here the CDR3 reads CASTPGQGAGGGNQPQHF. The CDR3 region has the DNA TGTGCCAGTACCCCGGGACAGGGAGCGGGGGGTGGCAATCAGCCCCAGCATTTT.

This clonotype appeared many times. The chain employs TRBV6-1 and TRBJ2-7; no clear D gene. Germline V gene sequence: CDR1 MNHNS, CDR2 SASEGT. CDR3 size: 14 residues. V lost 10 bases, J lost 3 bases, and 19 bases lay in between. This CDR3 is CATIRHINNYEQYF. The CDR3, as DNA: TGTGCCACCATACGACACATAAATAACTACGAGCAGTACTTC.

The sample holds many counts of this clonotype. The chain couples TRBV12-3 or TRBV12-4 to TRBJ2-2; D is ambiguous. The CDR3 runs to 13 residues. Trimming shortened V by 4 bases and J by 5 bases, and 8 bases separated the two germline ends. Here the CDR3 reads CASSSALTGELFF. CDR3 nucleotides: TGTGCCAGCAGTTCGGCCCTGACCGGGGAGCTGTTTTTT.

This clonotype has more than one count but fewer than ten. The V gene is TRBV3-1, the J gene TRBJ2-1, with D unclear. Germline CDR1 and CDR2: LGHDT and YNNKEL (reference sequence). The CDR3 sequence is 16 residues long. Trimming removed 4 bases from V and 4 bases from J, with 17 bases in between. The CDR3: CASSLRPPGRYNEQFF. The CDR3 bases are TGTGCCAGCAGCCTCAGACCGCCCGGGCGGTACAATGAGCAGTTCTTC.

The chain couples TRBV19 to TRBJ2-7; D remains unclear. This CDR3 contains 13 residues. The germline CDR1 and CDR2 sequences are LNHDA and SQIVND (reference sequence). Trimming shortened V by 4 bases and J by 2 bases, and 9 bases separated the two germline ends. The CDR3 spells CASSNGGTYEQYF. In DNA form, the CDR3 reads TGTGCCAGTAGTAATGGCGGAACCTACGAGCAGTACTTC.